This T cell receptor (beta chain) was documented in a study of T cell changes during pregnancy in multiple sclerosis. Profiled with immunoSEQ multiplex PCR; TCRdb holds only in-frame clones, not every one. The data hold 75,000 to 90,000 clones, with 90% to 95% observed a single time. With 0 bases removed from V and 1 base from J, the gap between germline ends came to 10 bases. This CDR3 comprises 15 residues. Per germline, CDR1 GTSNPN and CDR2 SVGIG (reference sequence). This chain links TRBV30 with TRBJ2-1, with D perhaps TRBD1 (6 bases). This TCR was recovered from a female donor with multiple sclerosis, enrolled in a pregnancy study. The material was CD4+ T cells from peripheral blood mononuclear cells, obtained before pregnancy. CDR3 amino acids: CAWSVAGASYNEQFF. Here the CDR3 DNA reads TGTGCCTGGAGTGTTGCAGGGGCGTCCTACAATGAGCAGTTCTTC.